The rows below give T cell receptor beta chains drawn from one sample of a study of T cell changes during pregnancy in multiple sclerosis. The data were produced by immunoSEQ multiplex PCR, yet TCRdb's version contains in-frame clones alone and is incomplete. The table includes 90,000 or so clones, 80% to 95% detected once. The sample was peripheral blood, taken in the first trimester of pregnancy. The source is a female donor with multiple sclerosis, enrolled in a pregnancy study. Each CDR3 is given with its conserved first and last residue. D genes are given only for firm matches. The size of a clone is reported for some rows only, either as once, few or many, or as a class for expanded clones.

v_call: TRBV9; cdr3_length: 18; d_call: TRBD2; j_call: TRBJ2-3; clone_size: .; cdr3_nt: TGTGCCAGCAGCGCCCGGGGGACTAGCGGGGTTAGCACAGATACGCAGTATTTT; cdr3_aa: CASSARGTSGVSTDTQYF
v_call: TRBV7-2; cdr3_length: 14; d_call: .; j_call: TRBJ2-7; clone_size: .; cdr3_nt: TGTGCCAGCAGCCTATCCTCGAGGGCCTGGGAGCAGTACTTC; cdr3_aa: CASSLSSRAWEQYF
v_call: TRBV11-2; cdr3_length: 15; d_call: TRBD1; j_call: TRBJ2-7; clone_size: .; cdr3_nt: TGTGCCAGCAGCTTAGCGCCAGGGGGAAGTCACGAGCAGTACTTC; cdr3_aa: CASSLAPGGSHEQYF
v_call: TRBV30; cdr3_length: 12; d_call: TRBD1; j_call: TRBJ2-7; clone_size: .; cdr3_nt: TGTGCCTGGAACCAGGGGGCCTACGAGCAGTACTTC; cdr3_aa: CAWNQGAYEQYF
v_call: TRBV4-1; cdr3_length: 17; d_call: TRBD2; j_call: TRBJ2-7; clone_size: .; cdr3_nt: TGCGCCAGCAGCCAAGGTGCGGAGCGGGAGTTGTTTTACGAGCAGTACTTC; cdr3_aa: CASSQGAERELFYEQYF
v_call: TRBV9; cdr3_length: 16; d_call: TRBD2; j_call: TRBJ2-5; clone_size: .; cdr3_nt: TGTGCCAGCAGCGTAAAAGGGACTAGCGGCCAAGAGACCCAGTACTTC; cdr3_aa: CASSVKGTSGQETQYF
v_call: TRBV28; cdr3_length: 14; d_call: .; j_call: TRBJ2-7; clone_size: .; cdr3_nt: TGTGCCAGCCACGGGGCAGGGGTAACCTACGAGCAGTACTTC; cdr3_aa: CASHGAGVTYEQYF
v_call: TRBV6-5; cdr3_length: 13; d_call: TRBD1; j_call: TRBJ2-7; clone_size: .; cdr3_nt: TGTGCCAGCCGCGGGACAGGATCCTACGAGCAGTACTTC; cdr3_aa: CASRGTGSYEQYF
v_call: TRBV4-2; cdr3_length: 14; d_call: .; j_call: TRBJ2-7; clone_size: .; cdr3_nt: TGTGCCAGCAGCCAAACCCGCCCCGGTAACGAGCAGTACTTC; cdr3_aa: CASSQTRPGNEQYF
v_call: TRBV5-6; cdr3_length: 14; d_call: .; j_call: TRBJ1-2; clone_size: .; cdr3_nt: TGTGCCAGCAGCTTGGGTCGGTCTAACTATGGCTACACCTTC; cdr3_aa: CASSLGRSNYGYTF
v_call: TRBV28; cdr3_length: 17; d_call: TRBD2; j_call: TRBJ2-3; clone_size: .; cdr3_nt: TGTGCCAGCAGGGTCGGGACTAGCGGGTTCGTCACAGATACGCAGTATTTT; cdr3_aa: CASRVGTSGFVTDTQYF
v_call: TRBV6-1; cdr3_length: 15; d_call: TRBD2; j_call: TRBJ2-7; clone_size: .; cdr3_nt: TGTGCCAGCAGTGAAATGGGACTAGCGGGAGGCGAGCAGTACTTC; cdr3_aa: CASSEMGLAGGEQYF
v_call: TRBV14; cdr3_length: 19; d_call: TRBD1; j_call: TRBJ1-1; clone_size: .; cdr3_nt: TGTGCCAGCAGCCAAGGAGCGTTTAGGACAGGAGGGAGCAACACTGAAGCTTTCTTT; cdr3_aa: CASSQGAFRTGGSNTEAFF
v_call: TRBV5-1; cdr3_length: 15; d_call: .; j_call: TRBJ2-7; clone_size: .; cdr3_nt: TGCGCCAGCAGTAGCGGTGCGGCAGACACCTACGAGCAGTACTTC; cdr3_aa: CASSSGAADTYEQYF
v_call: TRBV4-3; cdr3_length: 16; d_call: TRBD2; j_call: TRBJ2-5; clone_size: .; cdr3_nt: TGCGCCAGCAGCCAAGATGCGTTGCGGGGGCAAGAGACCCAGTACTTC; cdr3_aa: CASSQDALRGQETQYF
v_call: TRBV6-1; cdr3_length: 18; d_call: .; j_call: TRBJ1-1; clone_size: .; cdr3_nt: TGTGCCAGCAGTGAACCACTGACATTGGGGGACTTGAACACTGAAGCTTTCTTT; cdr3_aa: CASSEPLTLGDLNTEAFF
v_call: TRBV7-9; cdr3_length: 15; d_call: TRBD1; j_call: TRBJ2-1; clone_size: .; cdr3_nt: TGTGCCAGCAGCTCACGGACAGGCTCCTACAATGAGCAGTTCTTC; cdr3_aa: CASSSRTGSYNEQFF
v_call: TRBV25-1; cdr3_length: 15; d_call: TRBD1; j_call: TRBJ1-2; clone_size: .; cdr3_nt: TGTGCCAGCAGTGAATACTCGACAGGGAACTATGGCTACACCTTC; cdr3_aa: CASSEYSTGNYGYTF
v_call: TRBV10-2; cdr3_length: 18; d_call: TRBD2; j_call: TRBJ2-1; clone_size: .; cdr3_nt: TGCGCCAGCATAGAACAGGGACTAGCGGGAGGGCCCTACAATGAGCAGTTCTTC; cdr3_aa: CASIEQGLAGGPYNEQFF
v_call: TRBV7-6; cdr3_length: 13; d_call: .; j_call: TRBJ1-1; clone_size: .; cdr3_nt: TGTGCCAGCAGCGCAGGGGTAGTCACTGAAGCTTTCTTT; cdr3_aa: CASSAGVVTEAFF
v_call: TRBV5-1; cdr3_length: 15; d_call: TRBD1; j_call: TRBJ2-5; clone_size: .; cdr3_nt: TGCGCCAGCAGCTTGGTTGTGACAGGGATGGAGACCCAGTACTTC; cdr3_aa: CASSLVVTGMETQYF
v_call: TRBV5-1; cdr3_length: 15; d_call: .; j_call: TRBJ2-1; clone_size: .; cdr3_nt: TGCGCCAGCAGCTTGGGGGGCGGGGACTACAATGAGCAGTTCTTC; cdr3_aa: CASSLGGGDYNEQFF
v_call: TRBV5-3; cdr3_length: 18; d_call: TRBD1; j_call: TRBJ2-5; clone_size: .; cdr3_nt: TGTGCCAGAAGCTTGGCCTGGGCAGGGGGCTTTTGCCAAGAGACCCAGTACTTC; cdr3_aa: CARSLAWAGGFCQETQYF
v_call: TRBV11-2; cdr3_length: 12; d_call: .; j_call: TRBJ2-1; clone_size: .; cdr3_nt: TGTGCCAGCAGACCCCACCTATCTGAGCAGTTCTTC; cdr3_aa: CASRPHLSEQFF
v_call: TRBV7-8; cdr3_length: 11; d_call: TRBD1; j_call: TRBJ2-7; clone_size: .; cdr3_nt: TGTGCCAGCAGCCGTAGGGACAGAAAGTACTTC; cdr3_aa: CASSRRDRKYF
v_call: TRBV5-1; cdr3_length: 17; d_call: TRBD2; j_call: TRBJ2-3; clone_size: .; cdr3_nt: TGCGCCAGCAGCTTGGGAGGGACGGGAGGGCCATTGGATACGCAGTATTTT; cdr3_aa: CASSLGGTGGPLDTQYF
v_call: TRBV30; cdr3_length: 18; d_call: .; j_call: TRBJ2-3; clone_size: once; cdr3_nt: TGTGCCTGGAGCGACAATCCGATACAGTGGGGGCCCACAGATACGCAGTATTTT; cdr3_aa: CAWSDNPIQWGPTDTQYF
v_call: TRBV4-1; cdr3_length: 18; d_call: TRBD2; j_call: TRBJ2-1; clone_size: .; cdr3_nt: TGCGCCAGCAGCCAGGGGTCCTTTCTCGGGACTAGCGGGAGCGTTGGGTTCTTC; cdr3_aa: CASSQGSFLGTSGSVGFF
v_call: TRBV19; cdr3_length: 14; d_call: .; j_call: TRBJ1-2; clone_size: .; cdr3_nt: TGTGCCAGTAGTACTATCCAGGGGAACTATGGCTACACCTTC; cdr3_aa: CASSTIQGNYGYTF
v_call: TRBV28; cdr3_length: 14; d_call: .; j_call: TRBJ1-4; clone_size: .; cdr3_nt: TGTGCCAGCAGTTTAGGGAGAACTAATGAAAAACTGTTTTTT; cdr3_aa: CASSLGRTNEKLFF
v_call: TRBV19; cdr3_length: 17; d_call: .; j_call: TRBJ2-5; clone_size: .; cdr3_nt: TGTGCCAGTAGTATAGATCATGGCCAGGGAGGCCAAGAGACCCAGTACTTC; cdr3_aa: CASSIDHGQGGQETQYF
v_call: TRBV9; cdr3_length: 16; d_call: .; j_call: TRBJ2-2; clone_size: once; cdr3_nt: TGTGCCAGCAGCGTAGGGCCTAGCGAGAACACCGGGGAGCTGTTTTTT; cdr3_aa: CASSVGPSENTGELFF
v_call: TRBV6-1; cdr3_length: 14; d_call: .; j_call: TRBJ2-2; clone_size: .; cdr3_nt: TGTGCCAGCAGTGATGTGACAGCCACCGGGGAGCTGTTTTTT; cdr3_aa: CASSDVTATGELFF
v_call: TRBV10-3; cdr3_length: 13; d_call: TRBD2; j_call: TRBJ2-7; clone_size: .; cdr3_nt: TGTGCCATCATGCTAGCGGGAGGTAACGAGCAGTACTTC; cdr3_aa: CAIMLAGGNEQYF
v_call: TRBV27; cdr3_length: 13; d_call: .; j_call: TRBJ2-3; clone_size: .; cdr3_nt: TGTGCCAGCAGTTCGACGGGACACGGAACGCAGTATTTT; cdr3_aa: CASSSTGHGTQYF
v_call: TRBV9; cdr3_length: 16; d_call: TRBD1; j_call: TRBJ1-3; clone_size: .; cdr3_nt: TGTGCCAGCAGCGTAGCTCCGGACAGGGTAGGAAACACCATATATTTT; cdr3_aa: CASSVAPDRVGNTIYF
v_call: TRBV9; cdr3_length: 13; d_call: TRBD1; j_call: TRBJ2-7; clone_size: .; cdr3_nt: TGTGCCAGCAGCGACGGACAGGCTAGTGAGCAGTACTTC; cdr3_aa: CASSDGQASEQYF
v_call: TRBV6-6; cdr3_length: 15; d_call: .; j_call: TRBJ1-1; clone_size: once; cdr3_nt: TGTGCCAGCAGTTCCCCCGGGACGGGGGGAGGTGAAGCTTTCTTT; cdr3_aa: CASSSPGTGGGEAFF
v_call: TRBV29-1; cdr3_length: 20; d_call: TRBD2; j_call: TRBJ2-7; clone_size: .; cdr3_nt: TGCAGCGTTCTCCGACCTATTGGACTAGCGGGAGGACCACTTACCTACGAGCAGTACTTC; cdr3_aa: CSVLRPIGLAGGPLTYEQYF
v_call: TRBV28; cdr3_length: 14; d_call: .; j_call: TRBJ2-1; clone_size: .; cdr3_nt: TGTGCCACCTCAAGACTGGCATCCTACAATGAGCAGTTCTTC; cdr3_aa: CATSRLASYNEQFF
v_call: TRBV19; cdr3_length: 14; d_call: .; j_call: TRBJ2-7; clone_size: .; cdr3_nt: TGTGCCAGTAGTATTAGTAGCGGTTCCTACGAGCAGTACTTC; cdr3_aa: CASSISSGSYEQYF
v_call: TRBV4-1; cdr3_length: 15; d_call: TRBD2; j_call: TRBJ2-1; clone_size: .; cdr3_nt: TGCGCCAGCAGCCCTACTAGCGGGACCGACAATGAGCAGTTCTTC; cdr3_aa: CASSPTSGTDNEQFF
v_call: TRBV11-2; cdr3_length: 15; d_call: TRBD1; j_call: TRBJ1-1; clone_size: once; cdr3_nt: TGTGCCAGCAGCTTGATGGGACAGTTCGCAACTGAAGCTTTCTTT; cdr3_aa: CASSLMGQFATEAFF
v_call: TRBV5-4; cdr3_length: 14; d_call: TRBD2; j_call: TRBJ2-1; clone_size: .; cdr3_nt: TGTGCCAGCAGCTTGCTGGCGGGGGACCATGAGCAGTTCTTC; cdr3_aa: CASSLLAGDHEQFF
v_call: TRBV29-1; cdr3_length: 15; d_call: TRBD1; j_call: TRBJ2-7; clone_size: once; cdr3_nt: TGCAGCGTTGAAGAGAAGGGGGCAACCTCCTACGAGCAGTACTTC; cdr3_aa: CSVEEKGATSYEQYF